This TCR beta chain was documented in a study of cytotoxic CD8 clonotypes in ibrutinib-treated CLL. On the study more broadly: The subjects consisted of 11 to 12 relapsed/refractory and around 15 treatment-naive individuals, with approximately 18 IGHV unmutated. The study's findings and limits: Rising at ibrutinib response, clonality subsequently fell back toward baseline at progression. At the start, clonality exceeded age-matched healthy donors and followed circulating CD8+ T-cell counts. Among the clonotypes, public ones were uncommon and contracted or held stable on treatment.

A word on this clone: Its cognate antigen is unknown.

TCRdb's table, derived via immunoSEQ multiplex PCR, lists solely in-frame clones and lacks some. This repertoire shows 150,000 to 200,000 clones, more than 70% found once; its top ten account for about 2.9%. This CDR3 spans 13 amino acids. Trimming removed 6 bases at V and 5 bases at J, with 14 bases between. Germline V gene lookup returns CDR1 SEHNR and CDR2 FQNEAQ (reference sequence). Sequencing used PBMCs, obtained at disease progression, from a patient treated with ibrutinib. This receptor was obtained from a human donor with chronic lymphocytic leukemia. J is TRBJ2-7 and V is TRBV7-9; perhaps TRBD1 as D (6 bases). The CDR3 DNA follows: TGTGCCAGCAGGGAAACAGGGATCCACGAGCAGTACTTC. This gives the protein CASRETGIHEQYF.